This TCR beta chain was observed in a study of cytomegalovirus exposure and HLA in healthy donors. The study's findings and limits: It was taken for granted in presence/absence analyses that sequencing depth across donors was roughly uniform.

PCR involved 60 Vbeta and 13 Jbeta primers. The table came from immunoSEQ multiplex PCR; TCRdb's copy has only in-frame clones and leaves some out. The table shows some 250,000 clones, with 82% occurring only once. A note on this clone: The antigen is not known.

The CDR3 covers 15 residues. Trimming removed 3 bases at V and 2 bases at J, with 15 bases between. Per the germline V gene, CDR1 is SGDLS and CDR2 is YYNGEE. The sequencing input was PBMCs. The TCR sequence derives from a woman aged 40 to 55 in good health and CMV-seropositive. This chain uses TRBV9 with TRBJ2-7; tentatively, D is TRBD2 (6 bases). The CDR3 DNA sequence: TGTGCCAGCAGCGGGGACTCTGTGGGGCCCTACGAGCAGTACTTC. The encoded protein is CASSGDSVGPYEQYF.